These 12 T cell receptor beta chains were all obtained from the same sample, sequenced in a study of cytomegalovirus exposure and HLA in healthy donors. Both 60 Vbeta primers and 13 Jbeta primers went into the PCR. Profiling relied on immunoSEQ multiplex PCR, and the TCRdb table lists in-frame clones only, not all of them. The data hold about 130,000 clones, with 70% to 85% observed a single time. Sequenced: PBMCs. The receptors derive from a woman aged 45-59 years in good health and CMV-seronegative.

This chain joins TRBV4-1 and TRBJ2-2, with 8 bases that match TRBD1. The CDR3 loop spans 13 amino acids. Germline values: CDR1 MGHRA, CDR2 YSYEKL. Trimming took 2 bases from V and 11 from J; bases not matched to a gene: 4. The CDR3 DNA sequence: TGCGCCAGCAGCCAACTAGGACAGGGTGAGCTGTTTTTT. Protein sequence: CASSQLGQGELFF.

This clone has only one observation. The chain combines TRBV6-5 with TRBJ1-4; TRBD1 agrees at 7 bases. The V segment lost 2 bases and the J segment 7 bases; nucleotides outside the gene matches: 7. Germline V gene sequence: CDR1 MNHEY, CDR2 SVGAGI. The CDR3 sequence is 15 residues long. CDR3 residues: CASSYSRGAGEKLFF. CDR3 coding DNA: TGTGCCAGCAGTTACAGCAGGGGGGCCGGTGAAAAACTGTTTTTT.

J is TRBJ2-1 and V is TRBV5-6; 9 bases match TRBD2. The CDR3 is 15 amino acids. Germline-derived CDR1 and CDR2 are SGHDT and YYEEEE. V gave up 2 bases and J gave up 5 bases; unmatched junction bases: 5. The CDR3 protein is CASSLAGGLDNEQFF. The CDR3 DNA reads TGTGCCAGCAGCTTAGCGGGAGGCCTAGACAATGAGCAGTTCTTC.

Concerning this clone itself: The identical CDR3 is also encoded by other nucleotide sequences in the sample. The chain joins TRBV7-2 to TRBJ1-5; D is uncertain. The CDR3 is made up of 12 amino acids. V was trimmed by 5 bases and J by 1 base, leaving 3 bases between them. Germline loops: CDR1 SGHTA, CDR2 FQGNSA. This CDR3 is CASSLSNQPQHF. CDR3 bases: TGTGCCAGCAGCCTCAGCAATCAGCCCCAGCATTTT.

The J gene is TRBJ1-5, the V gene TRBV5-6; D unresolved. The CDR3 has 14 residues. Germline V CDR1 and CDR2: SGHDT, YYEEEE. Trimming shortened V by 0 bases and J by 4 bases, and 8 bases separated the two germline ends. CDR3 coding DNA: TGTGCCAGCAGCTTGGCCCGGGGAAATCAGCCCCAGCATTTT. Protein: CASSLARGNQPQHF.

This sequence joins TRBV7-3 and TRBJ2-6; D gene ambiguous. V lost 1 base and J lost 0, with 10 bases in between. Germline CDR1 is SGHTA and CDR2 is FQGTGA. CDR3 size: 17 residues. The CDR3 DNA sequence: TGTGCCAGCAGCTTAAACAGACCAAGCTCTGGGGCCAACGTCCTGACTTTC. Translating gives CASSLNRPSSGANVLTF.

This clone was observed a handful of times. The J gene is TRBJ1-1, the V gene TRBV7-9; the D gene is possibly TRBD1 (6 bases). The CDR3 consists of 13 residues. V gave up 6 bases and J gave up 4 bases, with 12 bases separating them. CDR1 is SEHNR, CDR2 FQNEAQ, per germline (reference sequence). CDR3 DNA: TGTGCCAGCAGTTCACAGGGTTTCACTGAAGCTTTCTTT. This encodes CASSSQGFTEAFF.

The chain couples TRBV7-2 to TRBJ2-7; 8 nucleotides align to TRBD2. This CDR3 region has 13 residues. The J segment lost 4 bases and the V segment lost 5 bases, leaving 4 bases of the junction unmatched. Germline V gives CDR1 SGHTA, CDR2 FQGNSA. In nucleotides, the CDR3 is TGTGCCAGCAGCGCCAGACTAGCGTACGAGCAGTACTTC. It is translated as CASSARLAYEQYF. The full variable domain, in which reference TRBV7-2 and TRBJ2-7 provide the parts outside the CDR3, is GAGVSQSPSNKVTEKGKDVELRCDPISGHTALYWYRQSLGQGLEFLIYFQGNSAPDKSGLPSDRFSAERTGGSVSTLTIQRTQQEDSAVYLCASSARLAYEQYFGPGTRLTVT.

This clone is a singleton in its sample. The rearrangement links TRBV7-6 to TRBJ2-5, with D unclear. This CDR3 region has 12 residues. Trimming shortened V by 5 bases and J by 0 bases, and 4 bases separated the two germline ends. CDR1 and CDR2 (germline): SGHVS, FNYEAQ. CDR3 loop: CASSLYQETQYF. The CDR3, as DNA: TGTGCCAGCAGCCTGTACCAAGAGACCCAGTACTTC.

V gene TRBV27 combines with J gene TRBJ2-2; D might be TRBD1 (6 bases). Deletions cut 3 bases from V and 5 bases from J, with 13 bases between. Germline assignment: CDR1 MNHEY and CDR2 SMNVEV (reference sequence). CDR3 length: 15 residues. The CDR3: CASSLGTTFTGELFF. In DNA, the CDR3 is TGTGCCAGCAGTTTGGGGACAACGTTTACCGGGGAGCTGTTTTTT.

The chain combines TRBV19 with TRBJ1-5, with a possible D match to TRBD1 (6 bases). The CDR3 is 15 residues long. Trimming removed 2 bases from V and 4 bases from J, with 12 bases in between. Germline loops: CDR1 LNHDA, CDR2 SQIVND (reference sequence). The CDR3 is CASSILQGGNQPQHF. In DNA form, the CDR3 reads TGTGCCAGTAGTATATTACAGGGTGGAAATCAGCCCCAGCATTTT.

The rearrangement links TRBV5-1 to TRBJ2-7, with D maybe TRBD2 (6 bases). The CDR3 contains 15 residues. The V gene's germline CDR1 is SGHRS and CDR2 YFSETQ. Trimming pared 1 base from V and 5 bases from J, leaving 16 bases between. The CDR3, as DNA: TGCGCCAGCAGCTTGCGGAGGGACTTCTCTAACGAGCAGTACTTC. Its translation: CASSLRRDFSNEQYF.